Sequencing of this T cell receptor beta chain was carried out in a study of OX40 agonist ivuxolimab in advanced cancers. About the research overall: The study reported partial responses in three patients: one hepatocellular carcinoma, two cutaneous melanoma. General study points: At 0.1 to 3.0 mg/kg and by week 6, clonal expansion occurred in CD4+ and CD8+ blood T cells.

The protocol was immunoSEQ multiplex PCR, while the TCRdb copy is restricted to in-frame clones and leaves out a portion. The data show 55,000 to 70,000 clones, roughly 86% seen once. The CDR3 loop spans 15 amino acids. Trimming took 6 bases from V and 3 from J, leaving 17 bases between them. Germline V gene lookup returns CDR1 MDHEN and CDR2 SYDVKM. With respect to this clone: What it recognizes is unknown.

The TCR originated in an adult with an advanced solid tumor such as melanoma, head and neck, liver or kidney cancer. This chain connects TRBV28 to TRBJ1-2; D perhaps matches TRBD1 (6 bases). Sequenced here: CD4+ or CD8+ T cells sorted from blood, sampled in a trial of the OX40 agonist ivuxolimab. The CDR3 loop reads CASSPGEGQYYGYTF. The CDR3 region has the DNA TGTGCCAGCAGCCCAGGGGAAGGCCAGTACTATGGCTACACCTTC.